What follows are 4 T cell receptor beta chains derived from one specimen sequenced in a study of T cell responses to AZD1222 COVID-19 vaccine. Generated by immunoSEQ multiplex PCR, the TCRdb table keeps only in-frame clones and is missing some. The data contain tens of thousands of clones, approximately 90% of them singletons. This material consisted of peripheral blood, taken on day 0 of AZD1222 vaccination. These receptors originate from an adult in good health.

The chain has TRBV30 and TRBJ2-7; TRBD1 agrees at 8 bases. V was pared by 0 bases and J by 3 bases, with 10 bases of the junction left unmatched. CDR3 size: 16 residues. In germline, CDR1 is GTSNPN, CDR2 SVGIG (reference sequence). The CDR3 bases are TGTGCCTGGAGTGTACCCGGCCGGGACAGGAGCTACGAGCAGTACTTC. Translating gives CAWSVPGRDRSYEQYF. Combining the CDR3 with reference TRBV30 and TRBJ2-7 gives the whole variable domain SQTIHQWPATLVQPVGSPLSLECTVEGTSNPNLYWYRQAAGRGLQLLFYSVGIGQISSEVPQNLSASRPQDRQFILSSKKLLLSDSGFYLCAWSVPGRDRSYEQYFGPGTRLTVT.

The V and J genes are TRBV27 and TRBJ2-7; D gene unclear. Per the germline V gene, CDR1 is MNHEY and CDR2 is SMNVEV (reference sequence). V lost 2 bases, J lost 3 bases, and 14 bases lay in between. The CDR3 is made up of 15 amino acids. CDR3 in amino acids: CASSLQGAGFYEQYF. The CDR3 nucleotides are TGTGCCAGCAGTTTACAAGGCGCAGGCTTCTACGAGCAGTACTTC.

This chain links TRBV15 with TRBJ2-3, with D hard to call. Trimming pared 7 bases from V and 0 bases from J, leaving 11 bases between. Germline assignment: CDR1 LNHNV and CDR2 YYDKDF (reference sequence). CDR3 length: 14 residues. The CDR3 DNA reads TGTGCCACCAAGAGGAGTCTAAGCACAGATACGCAGTATTTT. It is translated as CATKRSLSTDTQYF.

The chain carries TRBV29-1 and TRBJ2-2, with D possibly matching TRBD1 (6 bases). Trimming shortened V by 7 bases and J by 9 bases, and 12 bases separated the two germline ends. The length of the CDR3 is 11 residues. The germline gives CDR1 SQVTM, CDR2 ANQGSEA. CDR3 protein: CSAGDLRELFF. The CDR3, as DNA: TGCAGCGCAGGGGATCTCAGGGAGCTGTTTTTT.